One and the same sample provided the 22 T cell receptor beta chains below, sequenced in a study of shared clonotypes between healthy human individuals. Assay used: immunoSEQ multiplex PCR; TCRdb lists only in-frame clones, some missing. Altogether approximately 1,500,000 clones are present, roughly 95% being singletons, with the ten largest covering 0.95% to 1.5%. The specimen sequenced was naive CD4+ T cells sorted from blood. Subset reported: CD45RA+ positively selected. The receptor source for this set is a man aged 25-45 years in good health.

The J gene is TRBJ2-1, the V gene TRBV28, with D possibly matching TRBD1 (6 bases). This CDR3 comprises 13 residues. Germline lookup yields CDR1 MDHEN and CDR2 SYDVKM. Trimming left V 7 bases short and J 3 bases short, with 10 bases between. The CDR3 loop reads CASNLQGYNEQFF. The CDR3 region has the DNA TGTGCCAGCAACCTACAGGGCTACAATGAGCAGTTCTTC. Filled out from reference TRBV28 and TRBJ2-1, the complete variable domain reads DVKVTQSSRYLVKRTGEKVFLECVQDMDHENMFWYRQDPGLGLRLIYFSYDVKMKEKGDIPEGYSVSREKKERFSLILESASTNQTSMYLCASNLQGYNEQFFGPGTRLTVL.

V gene TRBV6-1 combines with J gene TRBJ2-7; possible D gene TRBD2, 8 bases. Germline assignment: CDR1 MNHNS and CDR2 SASEGT. This CDR3 comprises 13 residues. V shed 10 bases and J shed 3 bases, with 16 bases lying between them. The CDR3 protein is CATSGRGLYEQYF. Written as DNA, the CDR3 is TGTGCCACCTCCGGGAGGGGGCTCTACGAGCAGTACTTC.

The chain uses TRBV5-1 and TRBJ2-1; 10 bases map to TRBD2. The CDR3 is 17 residues long. Germline CDR1 and CDR2: SGHRS and YFSETQ. V was clipped by 2 bases and J by 9 bases; unmatched bases: 14. The CDR3 DNA sequence: TGCGCCAGCAGCTTAGGGACTAGCGCCGCGCGTGTCTCTGAGCAGTTCTTC. Its protein is CASSLGTSAARVSEQFF.

V gene TRBV7-2 combines with J gene TRBJ2-7; no definite D call. Looked up from germline, CDR1 is SGHTA and CDR2 is FQGNSA. The CDR3 has 14 residues. V was cut by 0 bases and J by 7 bases, with 13 bases left in between. In nucleotides, the CDR3 is TGTGCCAGCAGCTTAGCGGGAAGGGTGGTAGAGCAGTACTTC. It specifies CASSLAGRVVEQYF.

The chain links TRBV15 to TRBJ2-3; 8 bases align to TRBD2. V lost 1 base and J lost 4; bases outside the gene matches: 7. CDR1 is LNHNV and CDR2 is YYDKDF in the germline V gene (reference sequence). The CDR3 spans 16 residues. The CDR3 coding sequence is TGTGCCACCAGCAGAGTAGGTTACGGGAGGGCAGATACGCAGTATTTT. Its protein is CATSRVGYGRADTQYF.

This chain uses TRBV5-1 with TRBJ2-1; D possibly corresponds to TRBD2 (5 bases). Germline-derived CDR1 and CDR2 are SGHRS and YFSETQ. Trimming took off 6 bases at V and 8 bases at J, with 15 bases between the two ends. The CDR3 runs 13 residues. Here the CDR3 DNA reads TGCGCCAGCACCCCCAGCGAGGGCCATGAGCAGTTCTTC. This encodes CASTPSEGHEQFF.

With regard to this clone: This same CDR3 is encoded by further DNA sequences in the sample. This chain uses TRBV2 with TRBJ2-2; D possibly corresponds to TRBD1 (5 bases). The CDR3 covers 13 residues. The germline V gene has CDR1 SNHLY and CDR2 FYNNEI. V was clipped by 6 bases and J by 5 bases, with 10 bases between them. CDR3 region: CASRATATGELFF. The CDR3, as DNA: TGTGCCAGCAGAGCGACAGCGACCGGGGAGCTGTTTTTT.

With regard to this clone: Germline is not matched at one junction end, which may reflect a read error. Within the sample, other DNA sequences also encode this same CDR3. The chain combines TRBV5-1 with TRBJ2-7, with a weak D call TRBD1 (6 bases). Germline V CDR1 and CDR2: SGHRS, YFSETQ. This CDR3 is 13 amino acids long. The CDR3 here is CASSPDRDYEQYF. For the CDR3, the DNA is TGTGCCAGCAGTCCGGACAGAGACTACGAGCAGTACTTC.

The chain is built from TRBV5-4 and TRBJ1-2; 10 nucleotides line up with TRBD1. Germline V gene sequence: CDR1 SGHNT, CDR2 YYREEE (reference sequence). The CDR3 sequence is 13 residues long. V trimming: 4 bases; J trimming: 5 bases; junction bases outside the gene matches: 2. CDR3 DNA sequence: TGTGCCAGCAGCCGGGGACAGGGGTATGGCTACACCTTC. Its translation is CASSRGQGYGYTF.

The CDR3 here is CASSSSWVNTEAFF. CDR3 in DNA: TGTGCCAGCAGCTCTAGTTGGGTTAACACTGAAGCTTTCTTT. This chain connects TRBV11-2 to TRBJ1-1, with D uncertain. Germline V gives CDR1 SGHAT, CDR2 FQNNGV. Trimming removed 4 bases from V and 2 bases from J, with 11 bases in between. The CDR3 runs 14 residues.

With regard to this clone: Other DNA sequences from this sample encode an identical CDR3 as well. The chain uses TRBV5-1 and TRBJ2-2; 9 bases map to TRBD1. The CDR3 contains 16 residues. The V gene end was trimmed by 0 bases and the J gene end by 1 base; junction bases not matched to a gene: 1. The germline V gene has CDR1 SGHRS and CDR2 YFSETQ. CDR3 nucleotides: TGCGCCAGCAGCTTGGCGGGACAGGGGAACACCGGGGAGCTGTTTTTT. Protein: CASSLAGQGNTGELFF.

The chain employs TRBV29-1 and TRBJ2-3; 12 bases line up with TRBD2. V was pared by 3 bases and J by 3 bases, with 4 bases of the junction left unmatched. CDR3 length: 15 residues. Germline CDR1 and CDR2: SQVTM and ANQGSEA. The CDR3 DNA follows: TGCAGCGTTGAGTCCCTAGCGGGAGGGACAGATACGCAGTATTTT. This translates into CSVESLAGGTDTQYF.

The rearrangement links TRBV5-1 to TRBJ1-2, with no clear D. Germline V lookup: CDR1 SGHRS, CDR2 YFSETQ. Trimming took 1 base from V and 2 from J, leaving 12 bases between them. The CDR3 has 15 residues. The DNA of the CDR3 is TGCGCCAGCAGCTTGCGCGGCGAAAACAACTATGGCTACACCTTC. It codes for CASSLRGENNYGYTF.

The chain is built from TRBV13 and TRBJ2-5; 7 bases map to TRBD2. CDR1 and CDR2 from the germline V gene are PRHDT and FYEKMQ (reference sequence). The ends lost 0 bases at V and 4 bases at J; junction bases unmatched: 11. CDR3 length: 17 residues. DNA of the CDR3: TGTGCCAGCAGCTTAGGGCTAGCGGTTAGGGTGGGAGAGACCCAGTACTTC. Translation gives CASSLGLAVRVGETQYF.

This clone occurred once. V gene TRBV19 combines with J gene TRBJ2-1; TRBD2 matches at 10 bases. Germline V gives CDR1 LNHDA, CDR2 SQIVND (reference sequence). Unmatched junction bases numbered 10, after V lost 3 bases and J lost 8 bases. This CDR3 is 16 amino acids long. CDR3 loop: CASSMGGLAFGHEQFF. CDR3 coding DNA: TGTGCCAGTAGTATGGGGGGACTAGCGTTCGGGCATGAGCAGTTCTTC.

In regard to this clone: Different DNA sequences within this sample yield the same CDR3. The V and J genes are TRBV2 and TRBJ1-2, with D unresolved. Germline V CDR1 and CDR2: SNHLY, FYNNEI. This CDR3 has 11 amino acids. Between the trimmed V and J ends, which lost 5 bases and 5 bases, there was a span of 6 bases. The CDR3 is CASSFDYGYTF. In nucleotides, the CDR3 is TGTGCCAGCAGTTTTGATTATGGCTACACCTTC.

The chain uses TRBV7-9 and TRBJ2-7; 9 bases are shared with TRBD2. The CDR3 is 15 residues long. The V gene end was trimmed by 4 bases and the J gene end by 0 bases; junction bases not matched to a gene: 4. Germline CDR1 SEHNR, CDR2 FQNEAQ (reference sequence). DNA for the CDR3: TGTGCCAGCAGCTCCCTTAGCGGGAGCTCCTACGAGCAGTACTTC. As protein: CASSSLSGSSYEQYF.

This clone was recorded once. The V gene is TRBV7-9, the J gene TRBJ2-4, with no clear D. Germline-derived CDR1 and CDR2 are SEHNR and FQNEAQ (reference sequence). The CDR3 consists of 15 residues. Trimming left V 3 bases short and J 1 base short, with 10 bases between. The DNA for the CDR3 is TGTGCCAGCAGCTTCAGTGTTTGGGCCAAAAACATTCAGTACTTC. The encoded protein is CASSFSVWAKNIQYF.

The chain uses TRBV2 and TRBJ1-5; 10 nucleotides agree with TRBD1. CDR1 and CDR2 (germline): SNHLY, FYNNEI. The length of the CDR3 is 15 residues. V was clipped by 3 bases and J by 11 bases; unmatched bases: 10. CDR3: CASSDRSGQGSAQHF. CDR3 nucleotides: TGTGCCAGCAGTGATCGTTCGGGACAGGGGAGTGCCCAGCATTTT. Variable domain in full (rest from reference TRBV2 and TRBJ1-5): EPEVTQTPSHQVTQMGQEVILRCVPISNHLYFYWYRQILGQKVEFLVSFYNNEISEKSEIFDDQFSVERPDGSNFTLKIRSTKLEDSAMYFCASSDRSGQGSAQHFGDGTRLSIL.

CDR3 nucleotide sequence: TGTGCCAGCAGCTCCGGACAGGGCGTCACTGAAGCTTTCTTT. Translating it yields CASSSGQGVTEAFF. This rearrangement joins TRBV4-2 to TRBJ1-1, with 8 positions matching TRBD1. V lost 5 bases and J lost 4; bases outside the gene matches: 6. The CDR3 consists of 14 residues. Germline CDR1 is LGHNA and CDR2 is YNFKEQ.

The chain links TRBV6-6 to TRBJ2-1, with 7 positions matching TRBD2. Germline V gene data show CDR1 as MNHNY and CDR2 as SVGAGI (reference sequence). This CDR3 is 14 amino acids long. The V gene end was trimmed by 7 bases and the J gene end by 5 bases; junction bases not matched to a gene: 8. CDR3 region: CASITGTTDNEQFF. CDR3 nucleotide sequence: TGTGCCAGCATCACCGGGACTACCGACAATGAGCAGTTCTTC.

The chain couples TRBV29-1 to TRBJ1-2, with D hard to call. V was pared by 0 bases and J by 4 bases, with 12 bases between. The germline gives CDR1 SQVTM, CDR2 ANQGSEA. The CDR3 spans 14 residues. DNA of the CDR3: TGCAGCGTTGAAGATCGGGCGACTTTCTATGGCTACACCTTC. It specifies CSVEDRATFYGYTF.